A single sample gave rise to the 13 T cell receptor beta chains below, sequenced in a study of radiotherapy plus CTLA-4 blockade in lung cancer. Some clones are missing from TCRdb's copy, which holds only in-frame ones; the method was immunoSEQ multiplex PCR. The repertoire holds tens of thousands of clones, with approximately 80% as singletons. This material consisted of peripheral blood, taken from a patient treated with radiotherapy plus ipilimumab. These receptors all come from a human donor with non-small cell lung cancer who had stable disease on radiotherapy plus ipilimumab.

CDR3 DNA sequence: TGTGCCAGCAGCGTAGATGAGCGGGTTTCCTACGAGCAGTACTTC. Amino acids: CASSVDERVSYEQYF. The J gene is TRBJ2-7, the V gene TRBV9; tentative D call: TRBD2 (6 bases). CDR1 and CDR2 from the germline V gene are SGDLS and YYNGEE. The CDR3 runs 15 residues. V lost 0 bases to trimming and J lost 1 base, with 11 bases between them.

The chain has TRBV7-2 and TRBJ2-5; 15 nucleotides align to TRBD2. J lost 2 bases, V lost 1 base, and 5 bases had no gene match. Germline assignment: CDR1 SGHTA and CDR2 FQGNSA. The CDR3 runs 18 residues. Here the CDR3 DNA reads TGTGCCAGCAGCTTAGGAGGACTAGCGGGGGGGAAGCAAGAGACCCAGTACTTC. Its translation: CASSLGGLAGGKQETQYF.

The chain uses TRBV4-1 and TRBJ2-2, with 8 bases matching TRBD2. The J segment lost 2 bases and the V segment lost 6 bases, leaving 8 bases of the junction unmatched. The CDR3 has 16 amino acids. Germline V gene sequence: CDR1 MGHRA, CDR2 YSYEKL. CDR3 sequence reads: CASRRAGLVNTGELFF. CDR3 bases: TGCGCCAGCAGACGGGCGGGACTAGTAAACACCGGGGAGCTGTTTTTT.

The chain uses TRBV27 and TRBJ2-1; 12 bases map to TRBD2. CDR3 length: 19 residues. Germline trimming cut 2 bases from V and 7 bases from J; bases unmatched to any gene: 15. The germline V gene encodes CDR1 MNHEY and CDR2 SMNVEV (reference sequence). DNA of the CDR3: TGTGCCAGCAGTTTACTGACAACCGGACTAGCGGGGATGGGTAATGAGCAGTTCTTC. Amino acid sequence: CASSLLTTGLAGMGNEQFF.

This clone occurred once. The chain couples TRBV5-8 to TRBJ1-5; D remains ambiguous. CDR3 length: 17 residues. The germline V gene has CDR1 SGHTS and CDR2 YDEGEE. V was trimmed by 3 bases and J by 2 bases, leaving 18 bases between them. CDR3 amino acids: CASSSRSGIWGNQPQHF. CDR3 bases: TGTGCCAGCAGCTCCAGATCGGGCATCTGGGGCAATCAGCCCCAGCATTTT.

The V call is TRBV18, the J call TRBJ1-1; no clear D. V lost 6 bases, J lost 4 bases, and 12 bases lay in between. The length of the CDR3 is 13 residues. CDR1 and CDR2 from the germline V gene are KGHSH and LQKENI. CDR3 residues: CASSPGPGTEAFF. Written as DNA, the CDR3 is TGTGCCAGCTCCCCTGGACCTGGCACTGAAGCTTTCTTT.

The chain has TRBV27 and TRBJ2-1; D gene unclear. Trimming shortened V by 2 bases and J by 0 bases, and 11 bases separated the two germline ends. The CDR3 loop spans 16 amino acids. Germline CDR1 MNHEY, CDR2 SMNVEV (reference sequence). For the CDR3, the DNA is TGTGCCAGCAGTTTAAGAACTCCCAGCTCCTACAATGAGCAGTTCTTC. Amino acid sequence: CASSLRTPSSYNEQFF.

CDR3 protein: CASSQGTGVEQFF. CDR3 sequence (DNA): TGCGCCAGCAGTCAAGGGACAGGGGTTGAGCAGTTCTTC. J is TRBJ2-1 and V is TRBV5-1, with TRBD1 matching over 10 bases. Unmatched junction bases numbered 5, after V lost 5 bases and J lost 9 bases. CDR3 length equals 13 residues. The germline V gene encodes CDR1 SGHRS and CDR2 YFSETQ.

V is TRBV30 and J is TRBJ1-1; D possibly corresponds to TRBD1 (6 bases). The germline V gene encodes CDR1 GTSNPN and CDR2 SVGIG (reference sequence). Trimming took 4 bases from V and 5 from J, leaving 14 bases between them. This CDR3 is built from 13 residues. In nucleotides, the CDR3 is TGTGCCTGGATGACGGGGGCGGGAACTGAAGCTTTCTTT. Its translation is CAWMTGAGTEAFF.

This chain connects TRBV6-7 to TRBJ2-7; D gene unclear. TRBV6-7 is flagged as an ORF with uncertain function. V was shortened by 1 base and J by 6 bases, with 16 bases between the two germline ends. The length of the CDR3 is 15 residues. CDR3 DNA sequence: TGTGCCAGCAGTTACTTCCGATCTTACCCCTGCGAGCAGTACTTC. Translated: CASSYFRSYPCEQYF.

The genes are TRBV27 and TRBJ1-1; TRBD1 agrees at 7 bases. The CDR3 covers 14 residues. The V gene end was trimmed by 6 bases and the J gene end by 1 base; junction bases not matched to a gene: 5. Germline loops: CDR1 MNHEY, CDR2 SMNVEV (reference sequence). The CDR3 reads CASRFRDRNTEAFF. DNA of the CDR3: TGTGCCAGCAGATTTCGGGACAGGAACACTGAAGCTTTCTTT.

The chain is built from TRBV29-1 and TRBJ2-7; D possibly corresponds to TRBD2 (6 bases). V dropped 1 base and J dropped 0 bases, with 13 bases sitting between them. Germline CDR1 reads SQVTM; CDR2 reads ANQGSEA. This CDR3 has 15 residues. The DNA for the CDR3 is TGCAGCGTTGAAGTAGGCCAGGGAGGCTCCTACGAGCAGTACTTC. Its protein is CSVEVGQGGSYEQYF.

This clone was detected a few times. This sequence joins TRBV4-1 and TRBJ1-1, with D possibly matching TRBD1 (6 bases). V shed 4 bases and J shed 5 bases, with 11 bases lying between them. This CDR3 region has 13 residues. Germline CDR1 is MGHRA and CDR2 is YSYEKL. CDR3 coding DNA: TGCGCCAGCAGCCTGGGGGGCACGACTGAAGCTTTCTTT. Its translation: CASSLGGTTEAFF.